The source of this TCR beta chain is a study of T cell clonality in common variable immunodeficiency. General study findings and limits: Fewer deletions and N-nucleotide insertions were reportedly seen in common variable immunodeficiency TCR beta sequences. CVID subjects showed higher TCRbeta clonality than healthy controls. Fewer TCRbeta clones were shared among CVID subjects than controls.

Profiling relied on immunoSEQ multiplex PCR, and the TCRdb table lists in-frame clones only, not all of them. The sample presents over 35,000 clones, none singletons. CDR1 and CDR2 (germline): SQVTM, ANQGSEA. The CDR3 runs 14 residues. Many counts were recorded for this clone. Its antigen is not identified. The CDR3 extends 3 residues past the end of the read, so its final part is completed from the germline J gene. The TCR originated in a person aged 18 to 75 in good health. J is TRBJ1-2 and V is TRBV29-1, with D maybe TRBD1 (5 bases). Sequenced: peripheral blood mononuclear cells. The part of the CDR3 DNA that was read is TGCAGCGTTGAAGATGGGGAGGGCAGGGTCGGC. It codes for CSVEDGEGRVG. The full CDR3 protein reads CSVEDGEGRVGYTF. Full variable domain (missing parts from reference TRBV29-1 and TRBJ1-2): SAVISQKPSRDICQRGTSLTIQCQVDSQVTMMFWYRQQPGQSLTLIATANQGSEATYESGFVIDKFPISRPNLTFSTLTVSNMSPEDSSIYLCSVEDGEGRVGYTFGSGTRLTVV.